The 8 T cell receptor beta chains reported below all come from one sample, sequenced in a study of blood T cell repertoires in COVID-19. Method: immunoSEQ multiplex PCR; TCRdb's copy keeps in-frame clones and lacks some. The sample lists roughly 320,000 clones; approximately 85% were seen once. The sample was peripheral blood. The source of these receptors is a human donor in a cohort sampled during active COVID-19.

This clone was picked up a small number of times. This rearrangement joins TRBV14 to TRBJ2-1; perhaps TRBD2 as D (6 bases). The CDR3 is 16 amino acids. Trimming took 5 bases from V and 2 from J, leaving 16 bases between them. CDR1 is SGHDN and CDR2 is FVKESK in the germline V gene. For the CDR3, the DNA is TGTGCCAGCAGCTCGTTGTGGGGGGAGGCCTACAATGAGCAGTTCTTC. Translating gives CASSSLWGEAYNEQFF. Looking up the rest from reference TRBV14 and TRBJ2-1 gives the full variable domain: EAGVTQFPSHSVIEKGQTVTLRCDPISGHDNLYWYRRVMGKEIKFLLHFVKESKQDESGMPNNRFLAERTGGTYSTLKVQPAELEDSGVYFCASSSLWGEAYNEQFFGPGTRLTVL.

This chain links TRBV5-1 with TRBJ2-5; D gene uncertain. The CDR3 extends over 13 amino acids. The V and J ends lost 1 base and 1 base respectively, with 5 bases between them. CDR1 and CDR2 from the germline V gene are SGHRS and YFSETQ. The CDR3 sequence is CASSLNLQETQYF. CDR3 bases: TGCGCCAGCAGCTTGAATCTCCAAGAGACCCAGTACTTC.

V is TRBV6-2 or TRBV6-3 and J is TRBJ1-4; D is undetermined. Germline loops: CDR1 MNHEY, CDR2 SVGEGT. V lost 2 bases and J lost 3, with 7 bases in between. The CDR3 has 14 residues. The CDR3 reads CASSYRGSNEKLFF. The CDR3 nucleotides read TGTGCCAGCAGTTACCGGGGTTCTAATGAAAAACTGTTTTTT.

This clone came up once. The chain combines TRBV9 with TRBJ2-1; TRBD1 matches 10 bases. The germline CDR1 and CDR2 sequences are SGDLS and YYNGEE. The CDR3 loop spans 16 amino acids. V gave up 4 bases and J gave up 10 bases; unmatched junction bases: 14. The CDR3 DNA reads TGTGCCAGCAGCCCCCCCGGGACAGGGGTTTTTGGAGAGCAGTTCTTC. Encoded protein: CASSPPGTGVFGEQFF.

The chain uses TRBV19 and TRBJ2-1; TRBD2 aligns across 8 bases. The ends lost 10 bases at V and 7 bases at J; junction bases unmatched: 12. Per the germline V gene, CDR1 is LNHDA and CDR2 is SQIVND (reference sequence). This CDR3 has 14 amino acids. This chain's CDR3 is CATGGGTLGNEQFF. The CDR3 DNA is TGTGCCACGGGAGGGGGGACGTTAGGTAATGAGCAGTTCTTC.

This clone was recorded once. The V gene is TRBV7-8, the J gene TRBJ1-5, with 9 bases aligning to TRBD1. After removal of 1 base from V and 2 bases from J, the junction contained 3 bases not matched to a gene. The CDR3 is 16 amino acids. Germline V gene sequence: CDR1 SGHVS, CDR2 FQNEAQ. The DNA of the CDR3 is TGTGCCAGCAGCTTAGTCGGGACAGGGCGCAATCAGCCCCAGCATTTT. Protein: CASSLVGTGRNQPQHF.

This sequence joins TRBV5-6 and TRBJ2-1, with 9 bases fitting TRBD1. After removal of 0 bases from V and 6 bases from J, the junction contained 7 bases not matched to a gene. The CDR3 consists of 16 residues. CDR1 and CDR2 (germline): SGHDT, YYEEEE. The CDR3 nucleotides read TGTGCCAGCAGCTTGGTGGGACAGGGAAGCGGCAATGAGCAGTTCTTC. It specifies CASSLVGQGSGNEQFF. The variable domain in full, with the rest retrieved from reference TRBV5-6 and TRBJ2-1, is DAGVTQSPTHLIKTRGQQVTLRCSPKSGHDTVSWYQQALGQGPQFIFQYYEEEERQRGNFPDRFSGHQFPNYSSELNVNALLLGDSALYLCASSLVGQGSGNEQFFGPGTRLTVL.

The chain is built from TRBV10-2 and TRBJ2-7; 7 nucleotides align to TRBD2. V lost 7 bases to trimming and J lost 3 bases; unmatched junction nucleotides: 9. Germline CDR1 and CDR2: WSHSY and SAAADI. There are 14 residues in the CDR3. This CDR3 is CASTPPSGGYEQYF. The CDR3 DNA follows: TGCGCCAGCACCCCACCCTCGGGGGGCTACGAGCAGTACTTC.